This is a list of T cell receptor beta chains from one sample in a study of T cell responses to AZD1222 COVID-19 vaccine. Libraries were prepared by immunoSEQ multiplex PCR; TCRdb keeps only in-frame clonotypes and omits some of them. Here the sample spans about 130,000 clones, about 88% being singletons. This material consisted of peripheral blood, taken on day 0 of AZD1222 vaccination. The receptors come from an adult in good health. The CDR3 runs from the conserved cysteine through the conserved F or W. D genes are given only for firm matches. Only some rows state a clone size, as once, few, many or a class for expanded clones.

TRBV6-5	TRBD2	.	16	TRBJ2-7	CASSYSLGGSTYEQYF	TGTGCCAGCAGTTACTCGCTCGGGGGGTCCACCTACGAGCAGTACTTC
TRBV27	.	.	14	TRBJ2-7	CASSSPGLSYEQYF	TGTGCCAGCAGTTCGCCGGGACTCTCCTACGAGCAGTACTTC
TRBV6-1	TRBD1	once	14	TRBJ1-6	CASSLTGSNSPLHF	TGTGCCAGCAGTTTGACAGGGTCGAATTCACCCCTCCACTTT
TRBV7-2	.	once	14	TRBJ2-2	CASSFRPLTGELFF	TGTGCCAGCAGCTTCAGACCCCTCACCGGGGAGCTGTTTTTT
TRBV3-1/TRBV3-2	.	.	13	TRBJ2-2	CASSLRNTGELFF	TGTGCCAGCAGCCTTCGAAACACCGGGGAGCTGTTTTTT
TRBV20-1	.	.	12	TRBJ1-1	CSASEGLPEAFF	TGCAGTGCTAGTGAGGGGCTTCCTGAAGCTTTCTTT
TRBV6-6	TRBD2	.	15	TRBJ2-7	CASRQTSGGIYEQYF	TGTGCCAGCAGACAGACTAGCGGGGGGATCTACGAGCAGTACTTC
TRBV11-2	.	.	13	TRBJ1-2	CASSLGLEYGYTF	TGTGCCAGCAGCTTAGGATTGGAGTATGGCTACACCTTC
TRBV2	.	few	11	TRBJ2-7	CASSEKYEQYF	TGTGCCAGCAGTGAAAAGTACGAGCAGTACTTC
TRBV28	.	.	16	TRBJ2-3	CASNTLGALGPDTQYF	TGTGCCAGCAATACCCTTGGGGCGCTGGGGCCGGATACGCAGTATTTT
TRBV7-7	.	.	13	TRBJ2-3	CASSLDGTDTQYF	TGTGCTAGCAGCTTGGATGGAACAGATACGCAGTATTTT
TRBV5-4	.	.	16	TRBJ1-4	CASSPEYAATNEKLFF	TGTGCCAGCAGCCCGGAATACGCAGCAACTAATGAAAAACTGTTTTTT
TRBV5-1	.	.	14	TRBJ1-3	CASSFGQAGNTIYF	TGCGCCAGCAGCTTCGGACAAGCTGGAAACACCATATATTTT
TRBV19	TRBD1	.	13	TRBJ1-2	CASTEQGARGYTF	TGTGCCAGTACGGAACAGGGGGCGCGGGGCTACACCTTC
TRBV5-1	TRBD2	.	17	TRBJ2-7	CASSSASSGSLSYEQYF	TGCGCCAGCAGCTCGGCCTCAAGCGGGAGCTTATCCTACGAGCAGTACTTC
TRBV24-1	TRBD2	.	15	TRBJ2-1	CATSLAGGSDNEQFF	TGTGCCACCTCCCTGGCGGGGGGGTCCGACAATGAGCAGTTCTTC
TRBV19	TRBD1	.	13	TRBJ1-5	CATKQGMDQPQHF	TGTGCCACCAAACAGGGGATGGATCAGCCCCAGCATTTT
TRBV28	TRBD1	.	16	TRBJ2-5	CASSLNPPGQKETQYF	TGTGCCAGCAGTTTAAATCCACCGGGACAGAAAGAGACCCAGTACTTC
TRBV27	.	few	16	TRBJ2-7	CASSLKVTGHSYEQYF	TGTGCCAGCAGTTTAAAGGTGACAGGCCATTCCTACGAGCAGTACTTC
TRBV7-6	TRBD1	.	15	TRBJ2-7	CASSLGQGVGNEQYF	TGTGCCAGCAGCTTAGGACAGGGGGTAGGAAACGAGCAGTACTTC
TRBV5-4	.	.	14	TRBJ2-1	CASSRPPQQREQFF	TGTGCCAGCAGCAGGCCCCCCCAGCAACGGGAGCAGTTCTTC
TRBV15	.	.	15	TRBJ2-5	CATSRPPPSRETQYF	TGTGCCACCAGCAGACCGCCCCCTAGTCGGGAGACCCAGTACTTC